The present entry profiles one T cell receptor beta chain with its context. No antigen is known for it. Per germline, CDR1 LNHDA and CDR2 SQIVND (reference sequence). The CDR3 is 15 amino acids. V lost 7 bases and J lost 0, with 15 bases in between. TCRdb ran MiXCR on the reads and lists one entry per CDR3 protein. The sample consists of approximately 190,000 distinct CDR3 sequences, 28% of them appearing once. These data come from a study of T cell repertoires in cytomegalovirus infection. The study's findings and limits: Identification of carriers of CMV plus the relevant HLA was achieved through cumulative public TCR beta family frequency.

The sample taken for sequencing was PBMCs. The source of this sequence is a human donor in good health (CMV status not recorded). Some clones in this sample may be carry-over from other donors' samples. This sequence joins TRBV19 and TRBJ1-1; D is unclear. This CDR3 reads CASKGGISMNTEAFF. The CDR3 DNA reads as TGTGCCAGTAAAGGAGGAATATCTATGAACACTGAAGCTTTCTTT.